This T cell receptor (beta chain) came from a study of post-analysis software for immune sequencing data. At the level of the study: Relapsing-remitting, secondary progressive and progressive-relapsing courses of multiple sclerosis were included.

Prepared TCR beta cDNA libraries contained unique molecular identifiers. TCRdb reprocessed the PCR reads via MiXCR and lists one record per CDR3 protein. There are around 400,000 distinct CDR3 sequences in the sample; less than 40% occur only once, and about an eighth lies in the top ten. Regarding this clonotype: Its antigen is still unknown.

CDR3 length equals 15 residues. Germline values: CDR1 MNHEY, CDR2 SVGAGI. With V trimmed by 7 bases and J by 9 bases, 13 bases remained unmatched. General study results and limits: TRBV segments more frequent in patients than in controls numbered roughly 5 and included TRBV5-6, TRBV5-1 and TRBV20-1.

The sequence came from a girl under 18 with multiple sclerosis. V gene TRBV6-5 combines with J gene TRBJ1-4; 8 positions match TRBD1. Material for sequencing was blood. In DNA form, the CDR3 reads TGTGCCAGCACCACCGTAGGACAGGGCGTCCAAAAACTGTTTTTT. Translating it yields CASTTVGQGVQKLFF.